This TCR beta chain appears in the sequencing data of a study of tumor and adjacent non-tumor tissue in lung cancer. No cell sorting was done before RNA was extracted from the tissue. This non-tumor lung sample came from over 3 cm beyond the tumor edge. With respect to this clonotype: A junction end diverges from the germline sequence, so it may reflect a read error.

The library came from three nested PCR rounds adapted from ARM-PCR protocols. Using its own MiXCR run on the multiplex PCR reads, TCRdb lists one record per CDR3 protein. The table includes roughly 75,000 distinct CDR3 sequences, roughly 70% detected once. This CDR3 comprises 14 residues. The V gene's germline CDR1 is MNHEY and CDR2 SVGEGT. What was sequenced was distant non-tumor lung tissue. The chain recombines TRBV6-2 or TRBV6-3 with TRBJ1-4; TRBD1 is a possible D gene (5 bases). This receptor was taken from a woman aged 50 to 60 with non-small cell lung cancer. The CDR3 nucleotides read TGTACCAGTAGTAAGAAGGGGCAGAATGAAAAACCGTTTTTT. Translated: CTSSKKGQNEKPFF.